The rows below give T cell receptor beta chains drawn from one sample of a study of memory CD4+ T cells and cytomegalovirus serostatus. The data were produced by immunoSEQ multiplex PCR, yet TCRdb's version contains in-frame clones alone and is incomplete. The sample shows 25,000 to 30,000 clones, 70% to 85% of them seen only once. Material for sequencing was memory CD4+ T cells from blood. These receptors all stem from an adult in good health and CMV-seronegative. CDR3s include the opening cysteine and the closing phenylalanine or tryptophan. Fields, in order: J gene, clone size, D gene, V gene, CDR3 protein, CDR3 DNA. D genes are given only for firm matches. Rows give clone size only sometimes, using once, few, many, or a class for an expanded clone.

J: TRBJ2-6
size: -
D: TRBD1
V: TRBV5-4
CDR3: CASSLKGASGANVLTF
DNA: TGTGCCAGCAGCTTAAAGGGGGCAAGTGGGGCCAACGTCCTGACTTTC

J: TRBJ2-1
size: few
D: TRBD1
V: TRBV7-2
CDR3: CASSINGGPQGAAFF
DNA: TGTGCCAGCAGCATTAACGGGGGCCCACAGGGGGCGGCGTTCTTC

J: TRBJ1-2
size: few
D: TRBD1
V: TRBV29-1
CDR3: CSVAGQGPGYGYTF
DNA: TGCAGCGTCGCGGGACAGGGGCCCGGCTATGGCTACACCTTC

J: TRBJ2-7
size: -
D: -
V: TRBV18
CDR3: CASSPRVDYSSYEQYF
DNA: TGTGCCAGCTCACCACGGGTGGACTATAGCTCCTACGAGCAGTACTTC

J: TRBJ2-1
size: -
D: TRBD1
V: TRBV5-8
CDR3: CASSFYRGSLNEQFF
DNA: TGTGCCAGCAGCTTTTACAGGGGCTCCTTGAATGAGCAGTTCTTC

J: TRBJ1-1
size: -
D: -
V: TRBV30
CDR3: CAWSRAGTNFEAFF
DNA: TGTGCCTGGAGCCGCGCCGGGACAAATTTTGAAGCTTTCTTT

J: TRBJ2-7
size: -
D: TRBD1
V: TRBV5-4
CDR3: CASSIILTGDPYEQYF
DNA: TGTGCCAGCAGCATAATACTGACAGGGGATCCCTACGAGCAGTACTTC

J: TRBJ2-1
size: -
D: -
V: TRBV30
CDR3: CAWSVHGGGRFF
DNA: TGTGCCTGGAGTGTACACGGGGGTGGTAGGTTCTTC

J: TRBJ1-2
size: few
D: -
V: TRBV7-9
CDR3: CASEGVYYGYTF
DNA: TGTGCCAGTGAGGGGGTGTACTATGGCTACACCTTC

J: TRBJ1-1
size: few
D: -
V: TRBV5-1
CDR3: CASSFKIPF
DNA: TGCGCCAGCAGCTTTAAGATCCCCTTT

J: TRBJ1-1
size: -
D: -
V: TRBV18
CDR3: CASSRTNTEAFF
DNA: TGTGCCAGCTCACGGACGAACACTGAAGCTTTCTTT

J: TRBJ2-5
size: -
D: -
V: TRBV5-8
CDR3: CASSLPYWKGTQYF
DNA: TGTGCCAGCAGCTTGCCGTACTGGAAAGGGACCCAGTACTTC

J: TRBJ1-2
size: -
D: -
V: TRBV21-1
CDR3: CANPCRYNGYTF
DNA: TGTGCCAACCCTTGCAGGTACAATGGCTACACCTTC

J: TRBJ1-5
size: -
D: -
V: TRBV18
CDR3: CASSSSGENQPQHF
DNA: TGTGCCAGCTCGAGCTCAGGAGAGAATCAGCCCCAGCATTTT

J: TRBJ1-1
size: -
D: -
V: TRBV29-1
CDR3: CSVVHTNTEAFF
DNA: TGCAGCGTTGTACATACGAACACTGAAGCTTTCTTT

J: TRBJ2-2
size: -
D: -
V: TRBV19
CDR3: CASKLFRDGELFF
DNA: TGTGCCAGTAAACTTTTCCGTGACGGGGAGCTGTTTTTT

J: TRBJ2-7
size: -
D: TRBD1
V: TRBV28
CDR3: CASGTGDYEQYF
DNA: TGTGCCAGCGGGACAGGGGACTACGAGCAGTACTTC

J: TRBJ2-1
size: -
D: -
V: TRBV11-2
CDR3: CASSDNRGPLTVQFF
DNA: TGTGCCAGCAGCGATAACCGCGGACCCCTTACGGTTCAGTTCTTC

J: TRBJ2-5
size: -
D: -
V: TRBV28
CDR3: CASSSAGETQYF
DNA: TGTGCCAGCTCCTCGGCGGGAGAGACCCAGTACTTC

J: TRBJ2-3
size: once
D: -
V: TRBV7-3
CDR3: CASSFTESTDTQYF
DNA: TGTGCCAGCAGCTTTACAGAGAGCACAGATACGCAGTATTTT

J: TRBJ1-1
size: -
D: -
V: TRBV29-1
CDR3: CSGGNTEAFF
DNA: TGCAGCGGAGGTAACACTGAAGCTTTCTTT

J: TRBJ2-3
size: -
D: TRBD2
V: TRBV11-2
CDR3: CASSFGGTGTDTQYF
DNA: TGTGCCAGCAGCTTCGGGGGGACTGGCACAGATACGCAGTATTTT

J: TRBJ2-2
size: few
D: -
V: TRBV7-2
CDR3: CASSLWLNGELFF
DNA: TGTGCCAGCAGCTTATGGCTGAACGGGGAGCTGTTTTTT

J: TRBJ2-7
size: -
D: -
V: TRBV29-1
CDR3: CSAKKAGANEQYF
DNA: TGCAGCGCAAAAAAGGCAGGGGCCAACGAGCAGTACTTC

J: TRBJ2-7
size: -
D: TRBD1
V: TRBV18
CDR3: CASLPNRGSSNEQYF
DNA: TGTGCCAGCTTACCAAACAGGGGGAGTAGCAACGAGCAGTACTTC

J: TRBJ2-5
size: -
D: TRBD2
V: TRBV5-1
CDR3: CASSLLAGGEETQYF
DNA: TGCGCCAGCAGCCTCCTAGCGGGAGGGGAAGAGACCCAGTACTTC

J: TRBJ1-2
size: -
D: -
V: TRBV7-3
CDR3: CASSPRDSRFPYGYTF
DNA: TGTGCCAGCAGCCCGAGGGACTCCAGGTTCCCCTATGGCTACACCTTC

J: TRBJ2-3
size: -
D: TRBD2
V: TRBV7-2
CDR3: CASSETSGISTDTQYF
DNA: TGTGCCAGCAGTGAAACTAGCGGGATATCGACAGATACGCAGTATTTT

J: TRBJ2-3
size: -
D: -
V: TRBV7-2
CDR3: CASSPTGRPDTQYF
DNA: TGTGCCAGCAGCCCAACAGGGAGGCCAGATACGCAGTATTTT

J: TRBJ2-7
size: once
D: -
V: TRBV28
CDR3: CASSLHNRESYEQYF
DNA: TGTGCCAGCAGTTTACACAACAGGGAATCCTACGAGCAGTACTTC

J: TRBJ1-5
size: -
D: -
V: TRBV6-6
CDR3: CASSYAGQPQHF
DNA: TGTGCCAGCAGTTACGCAGGGCAGCCCCAGCATTTT

J: TRBJ2-5
size: -
D: TRBD1
V: TRBV4-1
CDR3: CASSQEGQGKTQYF
DNA: TGCGCCAGCAGCCAAGAAGGACAGGGGAAGACCCAGTACTTC

J: TRBJ1-2
size: -
D: -
V: TRBV6-6
CDR3: CASSYSGQGGYGYTF
DNA: TGTGCCAGCAGTTACTCGGGCCAAGGGGGGTATGGCTACACCTTC

J: TRBJ1-5
size: few
D: -
V: TRBV27
CDR3: CASKGVGFGQPQHF
DNA: TGTGCCAGCAAGGGCGTCGGCTTTGGCCAGCCCCAGCATTTT

J: TRBJ1-2
size: -
D: -
V: TRBV4-3
CDR3: CASSQEGRYGYTF
DNA: TGCGCCAGCAGCCAAGAGGGCCGCTATGGCTACACCTTC

J: TRBJ2-1
size: once
D: TRBD2
V: TRBV29-1
CDR3: CSVLSGIIRNEQFF
DNA: TGCAGCGTCCTTAGCGGGATCATCCGCAATGAGCAGTTCTTC

J: TRBJ2-5
size: -
D: TRBD2
V: TRBV2
CDR3: CASSESSGARVTQYF
DNA: TGTGCCAGCAGTGAATCCAGCGGGGCAAGGGTGACCCAGTACTTC

J: TRBJ2-4
size: -
D: -
V: TRBV2
CDR3: CASSFDSAGQNIQYF
DNA: TGTGCCAGCAGTTTTGACAGCGCAGGGCAAAACATTCAGTACTTC

J: TRBJ2-7
size: once
D: TRBD2
V: TRBV7-2
CDR3: CASSPGGAGDYEQYF
DNA: TGTGCCAGCAGCCCCGGTGGGGCGGGAGACTACGAGCAGTACTTC

J: TRBJ1-1
size: -
D: -
V: TRBV7-2
CDR3: CASSLRTATEAFF
DNA: TGTGCCAGCAGCCTAAGGACTGCTACTGAAGCTTTCTTT

J: TRBJ1-4
size: few
D: -
V: TRBV10-2
CDR3: CASRGVETGRPNEKLFF
DNA: TGCGCCAGCAGGGGAGTTGAGACAGGAAGACCTAATGAAAAACTGTTTTTT

J: TRBJ1-5
size: -
D: -
V: TRBV7-2
CDR3: CASSRQPNQPQHF
DNA: TGCGCCAGCAGTCGACAGCCGAATCAGCCCCAGCATTTT

J: TRBJ2-7
size: -
D: -
V: TRBV5-1
CDR3: CASKSEIEQYF
DNA: TGCGCCAGCAAGTCGGAAATCGAGCAGTACTTC

J: TRBJ2-3
size: -
D: TRBD1
V: TRBV29-1
CDR3: CSVGGQGADTQYF
DNA: TGCAGCGTTGGAGGACAGGGAGCAGATACGCAGTATTTT

J: TRBJ1-2
size: -
D: TRBD1
V: TRBV6-1
CDR3: CASSGRNRGSYGYTF
DNA: TGTGCCAGCAGTGGCCGTAACAGGGGCTCTTATGGCTACACCTTC

J: TRBJ2-7
size: -
D: TRBD1
V: TRBV5-1
CDR3: CASSFGTGVDEQYF
DNA: TGCGCCAGCAGCTTCGGGACAGGGGTGGACGAGCAGTACTTC

J: TRBJ2-3
size: -
D: -
V: TRBV19
CDR3: CASSNSDTQYF
DNA: TGTGCCAGTAGTAATTCGGATACGCAGTATTTT

J: TRBJ1-4
size: -
D: TRBD1
V: TRBV10-3
CDR3: CAISPGQGNDEKLFF
DNA: TGTGCCATCAGTCCAGGACAGGGGAACGATGAAAAACTGTTTTTT

J: TRBJ2-2
size: -
D: TRBD1
V: TRBV7-2
CDR3: CASKWDRATGELFF
DNA: TGTGCCAGCAAATGGGACAGGGCCACCGGGGAGCTGTTTTTT

J: TRBJ2-2
size: few
D: -
V: TRBV19
CDR3: CASSRYSAANTGELFF
DNA: TGTGCCAGTAGTAGATATAGCGCCGCGAACACCGGGGAGCTGTTTTTT

J: TRBJ1-5
size: -
D: TRBD1
V: TRBV19
CDR3: CASSVTGGNNQPQHF
DNA: TGTGCCAGTAGTGTAACAGGGGGTAATAATCAGCCCCAGCATTTT

J: TRBJ2-3
size: -
D: -
V: TRBV5-1
CDR3: CASRGLDTDTQYF
DNA: TGCGCCAGCAGGGGGCTGGACACAGATACGCAGTATTTT

J: TRBJ1-2
size: -
D: -
V: TRBV21-1
CDR3: CASSPQTRQPLMLNYGYTF
DNA: TGTGCCAGCAGCCCGCAAACCCGACAGCCCCTAATGCTTAACTATGGCTACACCTTC

J: TRBJ1-1
size: -
D: -
V: TRBV10-3
CDR3: CAITPSRGETEAFF
DNA: TGTGCCATCACCCCCTCGAGGGGGGAAACTGAAGCTTTCTTT

J: TRBJ2-7
size: -
D: TRBD1
V: TRBV2
CDR3: CASSQLGTVTYEQYF
DNA: TGTGCCAGCAGTCAGCTAGGGACAGTCACCTACGAGCAGTACTTC

J: TRBJ2-5
size: -
D: TRBD2
V: TRBV4-2
CDR3: CASSQDGVAGVETQYF
DNA: TGTGCCAGCAGCCAAGATGGGGTAGCGGGGGTAGAGACCCAGTACTTC

J: TRBJ2-1
size: -
D: -
V: TRBV7-8
CDR3: CASSPTNEQFF
DNA: TGTGCCAGCAGCCCTACTAATGAGCAGTTCTTC